The present T cell receptor (beta chain) was sequenced within a study of patients and donors after allogeneic stem cell transplantation. One entry per CDR3 protein results from TCRdb running MiXCR on the RT-PCR reads. The data contain 50,000 to 60,000 distinct CDR3 sequences, about 14% of them singletons. The CDR3 is 13 residues long. Germline V lookup: CDR1 SGDLS, CDR2 YYNGEE. J lost 4 bases, V lost 7 bases, and 5 bases had no gene match. The J gene is TRBJ2-7, the V gene TRBV9; TRBD2 aligns across 10 bases. Sequencing input: blood, either unsorted or a sorted T cell fraction (not recorded which). The receptor was derived from a human donor who was either an allogeneic HSCT recipient or a stem cell or donor lymphocyte infusion donor (not recorded which). It is not recorded whose cells these are; they may come from a transplant donor. Written as DNA, the CDR3 is TGTGCCAGCTCGGAGCGGGAGGGGTACGAGCAGTACTTC. This gives the protein CASSEREGYEQYF. Supplemented by reference TRBV9 and TRBJ2-7, the full variable domain reads DSGVTQTPKHLITATGQRVTLRCSPRSGDLSVYWYQQSLDQGLQFLIQYYNGEERAKGNILERFSAQQFPDLHSELNLSSLELGDSALYFCASSEREGYEQYFGPGTRLTVT.